These 22 T cell receptor beta chains originate from one sample sequenced in a study of cytomegalovirus exposure and HLA in healthy donors. PCR was performed using 60 Vbeta and 13 Jbeta primers. TCRdb keeps only in-frame clones here, not all; method: immunoSEQ multiplex PCR. This table holds some 130,000 clones, nearly 80% found once. The sequenced sample was PBMCs. The receptors originated from a man between 25 and 39 years old in good health and CMV-seronegative.

This chain uses TRBV18 with TRBJ2-1; 9 positions match TRBD2. The germline CDR1 and CDR2 sequences are KGHSH and LQKENI. V lost 0 bases and J lost 6; bases outside the gene matches: 6. This CDR3 has 16 residues. The CDR3 DNA reads TGTGCCAGCTCACCACCCAGCGGGGGGAAATCCAATGAGCAGTTCTTC. The encoded protein is CASSPPSGGKSNEQFF.

A few counts support this clone. The V and J genes are TRBV10-1 and TRBJ2-1; possibly TRBD2 for D (5 bases). The germline V gene encodes CDR1 WNHNN and CDR2 SYGVQD (reference sequence). This CDR3 contains 16 residues. The germline V and J ends were trimmed by 2 bases and 0 bases, with 11 bases remaining between them. The CDR3 DNA is TGCGCCAGCAGTGAGCCTCGAAGCGGCTCCTACAATGAGCAGTTCTTC. Residues: CASSEPRSGSYNEQFF.

The chain recombines TRBV30 with TRBJ2-1; a possible D gene is TRBD2 (5 bases). Trimming took 5 bases from V and 7 from J, leaving 15 bases between them. This CDR3 spans 13 amino acids. Germline V gives CDR1 GTSNPN, CDR2 SVGIG (reference sequence). CDR3 amino acids: CAWAFGSGNEQFF. Here the CDR3 DNA reads TGTGCCTGGGCCTTTGGGAGTGGTAATGAGCAGTTCTTC.

This sequence joins TRBV29-1 and TRBJ1-2; D gene ambiguous. Per germline, CDR1 SQVTM and CDR2 ANQGSEA. V dropped 1 base and J dropped 2 bases, with 17 bases sitting between them. The CDR3 is made up of 16 amino acids. CDR3 sequence (DNA): TGCAGCGTTGAAGCCAGGCCGGGATCCCCCAACTATGGCTACACCTTC. Translation gives CSVEARPGSPNYGYTF.

The V call is TRBV11-2, the J call TRBJ2-7; 8 bases agree with TRBD2. The CDR3 length is 14 residues. Trimming took 3 bases from V and 2 from J; bases not matched to a gene: 3. Germline CDR1 and CDR2: SGHAT and FQNNGV. This CDR3 reads CASSFTSGAYEQYF. CDR3 bases: TGTGCCAGCAGCTTTACTAGCGGCGCCTACGAGCAGTACTTC.

This clone has just a few counts. This chain connects TRBV4-2 to TRBJ2-1; D is unclear. The CDR3 is 16 residues long. V was trimmed by 0 bases and J by 7 bases, leaving 16 bases between them. CDR1 is LGHNA and CDR2 is YNFKEQ in the germline V gene. The CDR3 DNA sequence: TGTGCCAGCAGCCAAGACCACGACTCTTGGCGGAATGAGCAGTTCTTC. The encoded protein is CASSQDHDSWRNEQFF.

The chain couples TRBV11-2 to TRBJ2-1, with D tentatively TRBD2 (7 bases). The ends were cut back, 7 bases at V and 4 bases at J, with 17 bases in the middle. The CDR3 consists of 15 residues. CDR1 SGHAT and CDR2 FQNNGV come from the germline V gene. CDR3 protein: CASTGASGKYNEQFF. Here the CDR3 DNA reads TGTGCCAGCACGGGGGCGAGCGGGAAATACAATGAGCAGTTCTTC.

The rearrangement joins TRBV9 to TRBJ1-1; TRBD1 matches 7 bases. V lost 3 bases, J lost 8 bases, and 10 bases stayed unmatched. CDR1 is SGDLS, CDR2 YYNGEE, per germline. The CDR3 spans 14 residues. This CDR3 reads CASSAHRDRFEAFF. DNA for the CDR3: TGTGCCAGCAGCGCCCACCGGGACAGATTCGAAGCTTTCTTT.

The chain links TRBV19 to TRBJ2-1; 9 bases align to TRBD1. V lost 6 bases to trimming and J lost 2 bases; unmatched junction nucleotides: 5. Germline values: CDR1 LNHDA, CDR2 SQIVND (reference sequence). The CDR3 runs to 15 residues. The CDR3 region is CASRLTGGPYNEQFF. The DNA for the CDR3 is TGTGCCAGTAGGCTCACAGGGGGCCCCTACAATGAGCAGTTCTTC.

The J gene is TRBJ2-7, the V gene TRBV7-6; 8 nucleotides line up with TRBD2. The CDR3 covers 16 residues. Germline V lookup: CDR1 SGHVS, CDR2 FNYEAQ. The V gene end was trimmed by 1 base and the J gene end by 0 bases; junction bases not matched to a gene: 5. The CDR3 nucleotides are TGTGCCAGCAGCTTAGGACTAGCGAGCAGCTCCTACGAGCAGTACTTC. This sequence encodes CASSLGLASSSYEQYF.

V is TRBV5-1 and J is TRBJ2-3; 16 bases agree with TRBD2. V trimming: 4 bases; J trimming: 4 bases; junction bases outside the gene matches: 6. The germline V gene has CDR1 SGHRS and CDR2 YFSETQ. The length of the CDR3 is 17 residues. CDR3: CASSTGLAGGVADTQYF. CDR3 nucleotides: TGCGCCAGCAGCACGGGACTAGCGGGAGGGGTTGCAGATACGCAGTATTTT.

The CDR3 sequence: CASRAFTGRGTEAFF. CDR3 DNA sequence: TGTGCCAGCAGAGCATTTACAGGGAGGGGCACTGAAGCTTTCTTT. The chain carries TRBV28 and TRBJ1-1; D may be TRBD1 (6 bases). Germline V gene sequence: CDR1 MDHEN, CDR2 SYDVKM. The CDR3 is 15 amino acids. Trimming removed 6 bases at V and 4 bases at J, with 18 bases between.

The rearrangement links TRBV30 to TRBJ1-5; D not certain. The CDR3 is 14 residues long. Germline values: CDR1 GTSNPN, CDR2 SVGIG (reference sequence). The V end lost 0 bases, the J end lost 5 bases, and 11 bases lay between the germline ends. In DNA form, the CDR3 reads TGTGCCTGGAGTGTCATCAATTCGGATCAGCCCCAGCATTTT. Translation: CAWSVINSDQPQHF.

This clone was seen a handful of times. V is TRBV5-1 and J is TRBJ2-7; 7 bases fit TRBD2. Germline V gene data show CDR1 as SGHRS and CDR2 as YFSETQ. Trimming at V came to 8 bases and at J to 4 bases, leaving 9 bases not matched to a gene. This CDR3 is built from 13 residues. CDR3 sequence: CASGLAARYEQYF. The CDR3 DNA sequence: TGCGCCAGTGGGCTAGCGGCCCGATACGAGCAGTACTTC.

This sequence joins TRBV30 and TRBJ2-1; 14 bases agree with TRBD2. CDR1 is GTSNPN, CDR2 SVGIG, per germline (reference sequence). This CDR3 is 14 amino acids long. V trimming: 7 bases; J trimming: 10 bases; junction bases outside the gene matches: 9. The chain's CDR3 is CASRLAGGPGEQFF. Here the CDR3 DNA reads TGTGCCTCCAGACTAGCGGGAGGGCCGGGGGAGCAGTTCTTC.

The chain recombines TRBV11-2 with TRBJ1-1; tentative D call: TRBD1 (5 bases). Germline CDR1 reads SGHAT; CDR2 reads FQNNGV. Trimming pared 1 base from V and 3 bases from J, leaving 15 bases between. This CDR3 contains 16 residues. The CDR3 DNA is TGTGCCAGCAGCTTAGCGCAGGGATGGGGGGACACTGAAGCTTTCTTT. This sequence encodes CASSLAQGWGDTEAFF. Looking up the rest from reference TRBV11-2 and TRBJ1-1 gives the full variable domain: EAGVAQSPRYKIIEKRQSVAFWCNPISGHATLYWYQQILGQGPKLLIQFQNNGVVDDSQLPKDRFSAERLKGVDSTLKIQPAKLEDSAVYLCASSLAQGWGDTEAFFGQGTRLTVV.

This rearrangement joins TRBV18 to TRBJ2-5; maybe TRBD2 (5 bases). Trimming stripped 3 bases from V and 5 bases from J, with 13 bases between. CDR3 length: 14 amino acids. CDR1 is KGHSH, CDR2 LQKENI, per germline. In DNA, the CDR3 is TGTGCCAGCTCACCGGACTGGTTGCAGGAGACCCAGTACTTC. This translates into CASSPDWLQETQYF.

The chain joins TRBV19 to TRBJ1-4, with D possibly TRBD1 on 6 matching bases. This CDR3 spans 14 amino acids. V dropped 5 bases and J dropped 5 bases, with 12 bases sitting between them. The germline V gene encodes CDR1 LNHDA and CDR2 SQIVND (reference sequence). This CDR3 is CASSWGHANEKLFF. In DNA form, the CDR3 reads TGTGCCAGTAGTTGGGGACACGCGAATGAAAAACTGTTTTTT. The variable domain in full, with the rest retrieved from reference TRBV19 and TRBJ1-4, is DGGITQSPKYLFRKEGQNVTLSCEQNLNHDAMYWYRQDPGQGLRLIYYSQIVNDFQKGDIAEGYSVSREKKESFPLTVTSAQKNPTAFYLCASSWGHANEKLFFGSGTQLSVL.

The gene calls are TRBV5-1 and TRBJ2-5; 12 bases fit TRBD1. The CDR3 is 16 amino acids. The germline V gene encodes CDR1 SGHRS and CDR2 YFSETQ. With 3 bases clipped from V and 4 bases from J, the junction kept 7 bases outside the gene matches. CDR3: CASSSMGQGAGETQYF. DNA for the CDR3: TGCGCCAGCAGCTCCATGGGACAGGGGGCCGGAGAGACCCAGTACTTC. Complete variable domain (other parts from reference TRBV5-1 and TRBJ2-5): KAGVTQTPRYLIKTRGQQVTLSCSPISGHRSVSWYQQTPGQGLQFLFEYFSETQRNKGNFPGRFSGRQFSNSRSEMNVSTLELGDSALYLCASSSMGQGAGETQYFGPGTRLLVL.

This sequence joins TRBV7-9 and TRBJ1-1; unclear D gene. CDR3 size: 12 residues. The germline gives CDR1 SEHNR, CDR2 FQNEAQ (reference sequence). Trimming cost V 5 bases and J 6 bases, with 10 bases left between them. The CDR3 sequence: CASSPAGPEAFF. The DNA of the CDR3 is TGTGCCAGCAGCCCTGCGGGTCCTGAAGCTTTCTTT.

J is TRBJ1-2 and V is TRBV30, with a tentative D call TRBD1 (5 bases). From germline, CDR1 is GTSNPN and CDR2 SVGIG (reference sequence). The CDR3 runs to 14 residues. Between the trimmed V and J ends, which lost 2 bases and 10 bases, there was a span of 20 bases. Here the CDR3 reads CAWSHGPGGVDYTF. The CDR3 nucleotides are TGTGCCTGGAGTCATGGTCCGGGGGGTGTTGACTACACCTTC.

Only a few counts were recorded for this clone. The genes are TRBV6-5 and TRBJ2-7, with 7 bases lining up with TRBD1. CDR1 is MNHEY, CDR2 SVGAGI, per germline. J lost 1 base, V lost 2 bases, and 5 bases had no gene match. The CDR3 runs to 15 residues. This CDR3 is CASSYTRQGSYEQYF. For the CDR3, the DNA is TGTGCCAGCAGTTACACCCGACAGGGTTCCTACGAGCAGTACTTC.